The 3 T cell receptor beta chains below were found in one sample sequenced in a study of shared clonotypes between healthy human individuals. Only in-frame clones appear in the TCRdb table, and some are missing; sequencing was by immunoSEQ multiplex PCR. The sample carries roughly 2,300,000 clones, just under 95% recorded once. The sequencing sample was made of naive CD4+ T cells from PBMCs. Described subset: CD45RA+ positively selected. Receptors were obtained from a man aged 18 to 29 in good health. Some clones in this sample may be carry-over from other donors' samples.

This clone was counted only a few times. CDR3 coding DNA: TGTGCCAGCAGTTACTCGGGAGCCCCTCAAGCTTTCTTT. Protein sequence: CASSYSGAPQAFF. The chain combines TRBV6-5 with TRBJ1-1; D gene ambiguous. Trimming removed 0 bases from V and 9 bases from J, with 11 bases in between. The germline V gene encodes CDR1 MNHEY and CDR2 SVGAGI. CDR3 length: 13 residues.

The CDR3: CASSSRQNEKLFF. The CDR3 bases are TGTGCCAGCAGTTCCCGACAGAATGAAAAACTGTTTTTT. This chain links TRBV28 with TRBJ1-4; TRBD1 might be the D (5 bases). Germline values: CDR1 MDHEN, CDR2 SYDVKM. Trimming stripped 4 bases from V and 5 bases from J, with 8 bases between. The CDR3 contains 13 residues.

CDR3 sequence (DNA): TGTGCCAGCAGCTTAGAGGGGAGAACAGATACGCAGTATTTT. It yields the protein CASSLEGRTDTQYF. The chain joins TRBV11-3 to TRBJ2-3; a possible D gene is TRBD2 (5 bases). Germline lookup yields CDR1 SGHNT and CDR2 YENEEA. Deletions cut 0 bases from V and 3 bases from J, with 7 bases between. This CDR3 has 14 amino acids. Variable domain in full (rest from reference TRBV11-3 and TRBJ2-3): EAGVVQSPRYKIIEKKQPVAFWCNPISGHNTLYWYLQNLGQGPELLIRYENEEAVDDSQLPKDRFSAERLKGVDSTLKIQPAELGDSAVYLCASSLEGRTDTQYFGPGTRLTVL.